Below are 13 T cell receptor beta chains sequenced from a single sample in a study of blood T cell repertoires in COVID-19. Profiled with immunoSEQ multiplex PCR; TCRdb holds only in-frame clones, not every one. The sample consists of about 150,000 clones, roughly 85% of them appearing once. The material sequenced was peripheral blood. These receptors originate from a man in his 70s with acute or convalescent COVID-19.

The chain carries TRBV7-9 and TRBJ2-3; 9 nucleotides match TRBD2. CDR1 and CDR2 (germline): SEHNR, FQNEAQ (reference sequence). J was trimmed by 3 bases and V by 4 bases; bases with no gene match: 2. The CDR3 contains 14 residues. This CDR3 is CASSSSGNTDTQYF. The DNA for the CDR3 is TGTGCCAGCAGCTCTAGCGGGAATACAGATACGCAGTATTTT. Full variable domain (remainder filled in from reference TRBV7-9 and TRBJ2-3): DTGVSQNPRHKITKRGQNVTFRCDPISEHNRLYWYRQTLGQGPEFLTYFQNEAQLEKSRLLSDRFSAERPKGSFSTLEIQRTEQGDSAMYLCASSSSGNTDTQYFGPGTRLTVL.

The chain couples TRBV25-1 to TRBJ1-3; a possible D gene is TRBD1 (5 bases). The ends were cut back, 6 bases at V and 0 bases at J, with 12 bases in the middle. Germline V gene lookup returns CDR1 MGHDK and CDR2 SYGVNS. This CDR3 has 15 residues. The CDR3 loop reads CASRSGADSGNTIYF. The CDR3 DNA is TGTGCCAGCAGGTCTGGGGCAGACTCTGGAAACACCATATATTTT.

The chain carries TRBV21-1 and TRBJ2-1; TRBD2, as called in the table, went unchecked against the DNA. TRBV21-1 counts as a pseudogene. The CDR3 consists of 17 residues. The CDR3 coding sequence is TGTGCCAGCAGCAAAAGGCGGGCTAGCGGGAGGAACGCTGAGCAGTTCTTC. This encodes CASSKRRASGRNAEQFF.

The chain couples TRBV7-2 to TRBJ1-1; TRBD1 matches at 9 bases. CDR1 is SGHTA and CDR2 is FQGNSA in the germline V gene. The CDR3 spans 14 residues. The ends lost 8 bases at V and 1 base at J; junction bases unmatched: 5. CDR3 bases: TGTGCCAGCGGGCCACAGGGGGCGAACACTGAAGCTTTCTTT. Encoded protein: CASGPQGANTEAFF.

The genes are TRBV2 and TRBJ2-1; 11 bases are a match to TRBD2. CDR1 is SNHLY and CDR2 is FYNNEI in the germline V gene. J was trimmed by 12 bases and V by 3 bases; bases with no gene match: 13. The CDR3 is 16 residues long. CDR3: CASSESSGRILRGQFF. Here the CDR3 DNA reads TGTGCCAGCAGTGAGTCTAGCGGGAGGATCCTACGCGGGCAGTTCTTC.

The chain joins TRBV5-1 to TRBJ2-5, with D possibly TRBD2 on 6 matching bases. CDR1 SGHRS and CDR2 YFSETQ come from the germline V gene. Trimming cost V 4 bases and J 3 bases, with 13 bases left between them. The CDR3 extends over 14 amino acids. For the CDR3, the DNA is TGCGCCAGCAGCCCCCCGGGACTGGAAGAGACCCAGTACTTC. It is translated as CASSPPGLEETQYF. The variable domain in full, with the rest retrieved from reference TRBV5-1 and TRBJ2-5, is KAGVTQTPRYLIKTRGQQVTLSCSPISGHRSVSWYQQTPGQGLQFLFEYFSETQRNKGNFPGRFSGRQFSNSRSEMNVSTLELGDSALYLCASSPPGLEETQYFGPGTRLLVL.

This sequence joins TRBV6-5 and TRBJ2-1, with TRBD2 as a possible D gene (6 bases). V was pared by 7 bases and J by 10 bases, with 23 bases between. This CDR3 has 15 amino acids. The germline CDR1 and CDR2 sequences are MNHEY and SVGAGI. CDR3 in DNA: TGTGCCAGCACCCCCCCCGGCGGGAAGGGACCCGAGCAGTTCTTC. This codes for CASTPPGGKGPEQFF.

This clone was counted once. The V and J genes are TRBV10-1 and TRBJ2-5, with 7 nucleotides matching TRBD2. Losses at the gene ends were 3 bases for V and 0 bases for J; bases not matched to a gene: 4. Germline V gene data show CDR1 as WNHNN and CDR2 as SYGVQD (reference sequence). The CDR3 has 15 amino acids. The CDR3 is CASSEIAGYQETQYF. CDR3 DNA: TGCGCCAGCAGTGAAATAGCGGGTTACCAAGAGACCCAGTACTTC.

The rearrangement links TRBV7-2 to TRBJ2-7; TRBD1 aligns across 8 bases. The CDR3 has 16 amino acids. V gave up 5 bases and J gave up 0 bases; unmatched junction bases: 9. Per germline, CDR1 SGHTA and CDR2 FQGNSA. CDR3 nucleotides: TGTGCCAGCAGCCCACGGACAGGGCGAAGCTCCTACGAGCAGTACTTC. The encoded protein is CASSPRTGRSSYEQYF.

This clone was seen only once. The chain joins TRBV6-5 to TRBJ1-5; the match to TRBD1 covers 9 bases. The CDR3 covers 15 residues. Trimming removed 8 bases from V and 4 bases from J; junction bases left unmatched: 9. From germline, CDR1 is MNHEY and CDR2 SVGAGI. The CDR3 DNA reads TGTGCCAGCGGCGCCGGGACAGGGCGAAATCAGCCCCAGCATTTT. Translation gives CASGAGTGRNQPQHF.

The gene calls are TRBV2 and TRBJ1-2; the match to TRBD1 covers 10 bases. The CDR3 contains 14 residues. Germline V lookup: CDR1 SNHLY, CDR2 FYNNEI. J lost 7 bases, V lost 5 bases, and 7 bases had no gene match. The CDR3 DNA reads TGTGCCAGCAGTATGACAGGGGGCGAGGGTGGCTACACCTTC. It is translated as CASSMTGGEGGYTF.

The rearrangement uses TRBV25-1 and TRBJ1-1; no reliable D call. The CDR3 extends over 13 amino acids. Trimming pared 4 bases from V and 1 base from J, leaving 7 bases between. Germline V gene data show CDR1 as MGHDK and CDR2 as SYGVNS. CDR3 residues: CASSVGRNTEAFF. CDR3 sequence (DNA): TGTGCCAGCAGTGTTGGGAGGAACACTGAAGCTTTCTTT.

The V gene is TRBV19, the J gene TRBJ2-2, with TRBD1 matching over 9 bases. The CDR3 is 16 residues long. CDR1 and CDR2 (germline): LNHDA, SQIVND (reference sequence). V lost 5 bases and J lost 0; bases outside the gene matches: 4. CDR3 protein: CASSRTGGANTGELFF. The DNA of the CDR3 is TGTGCCAGTAGTCGTACAGGGGGCGCGAACACCGGGGAGCTGTTTTTT.